A single sample is the source of the 9 T cell receptor beta chains below, sequenced in a study of graft-versus-host responses after intestinal transplantation. No cognate antigen is known for these TCRs. Assay used: immunoSEQ multiplex PCR; TCRdb lists only in-frame clones, some missing. The sample carries just over 95,000 clones, 90% to 95% recorded once. The material sequenced was unstimulated CD4+ T cells sorted from spleen or lymph node cells, taken before intestinal transplant. All receptors come from a human donor who received an intestinal transplant.

The chain has TRBV28 and TRBJ1-6; D unclear. CDR3 length: 12 amino acids. V lost 6 bases and J lost 7, with 7 bases in between. Germline V lookup: CDR1 MDHEN, CDR2 SYDVKM. CDR3 nucleotides: TGTGCCAGCAGATGGAGGAATTCACCCCTCCACTTT. It translates to CASRWRNSPLHF. Complete variable domain (other parts from reference TRBV28 and TRBJ1-6): DVKVTQSSRYLVKRTGEKVFLECVQDMDHENMFWYRQDPGLGLRLIYFSYDVKMKEKGDIPEGYSVSREKKERFSLILESASTNQTSMYLCASRWRNSPLHFGNGTRLTVT.

This chain links TRBV10-2 with TRBJ2-3; the match to TRBD1 covers 7 bases. CDR3 size: 21 residues. V gave up 0 bases and J gave up 2 bases; unmatched junction bases: 20. Germline V CDR1 and CDR2: WSHSY, SAAADI. This CDR3 reads CASSESSAVVYGDSYTDTQYF. CDR3 bases: TGCGCCAGCAGTGAGTCGTCCGCCGTGGTTTACGGGGACAGTTACACAGATACGCAGTATTTT.

The chain combines TRBV7-9 with TRBJ1-4; D unclear. V was shortened by 1 base and J by 11 bases, with 17 bases between the two germline ends. The V gene's germline CDR1 is SEHNR and CDR2 FQNEAQ (reference sequence). This CDR3 contains 15 residues. CDR3: CASSLGSSGRGKLFF. The CDR3 coding sequence is TGTGCCAGCAGCTTAGGATCCTCGGGCCGCGGGAAACTGTTTTTT. The whole variable domain, remainder taken from reference TRBV7-9 and TRBJ1-4, is DTGVSQNPRHKITKRGQNVTFRCDPISEHNRLYWYRQTLGQGPEFLTYFQNEAQLEKSRLLSDRFSAERPKGSFSTLEIQRTEQGDSAMYLCASSLGSSGRGKLFFGSGTQLSVL.

CDR3 region: CASSPLDSSGNTIYF. The CDR3 DNA follows: TGTGCCAGCTCACCACTAGACAGTAGCGGAAACACCATATATTTT. The genes are TRBV18 and TRBJ1-3, with D maybe TRBD1 (5 bases). The CDR3 runs to 15 residues. Per the germline V gene, CDR1 is KGHSH and CDR2 is LQKENI. Trimming removed 1 base at V and 4 bases at J, with 11 bases between.

This sequence joins TRBV19 and TRBJ2-3; perhaps TRBD2 as D (5 bases). The V end lost 4 bases, the J end lost 2 bases, and 10 bases lay between the germline ends. The CDR3 runs 14 residues. Germline V lookup: CDR1 LNHDA, CDR2 SQIVND (reference sequence). This CDR3 reads CASSTDSVTDTQYF. Here the CDR3 DNA reads TGTGCCAGTAGTACGGACTCGGTCACAGATACGCAGTATTTT.

J is TRBJ1-1 and V is TRBV5-1; D is perhaps TRBD1 (6 bases). CDR3 size: 16 residues. CDR1 is SGHRS, CDR2 YFSETQ, per germline. The V end was cut by 5 bases, the J end by 5 bases, with 22 bases between. CDR3 DNA sequence: TGCGCCAGCAGTCCTACGAAAGGGGGTGGCAGGACTGAAGCTTTCTTT. Translated: CASSPTKGGGRTEAFF.

The chain recombines TRBV28 with TRBJ2-7; D is possibly TRBD2 (6 bases). This CDR3 comprises 16 residues. Germline V gene data show CDR1 as MDHEN and CDR2 as SYDVKM. Trimming removed 2 bases at V and 0 bases at J, with 14 bases between. The DNA for the CDR3 is TGTGCCAGCAGTTTAAGGGGCGGGATTTTCTCCTACGAGCAGTACTTC. This codes for CASSLRGGIFSYEQYF.

The gene calls are TRBV28 and TRBJ2-4; a possible D gene is TRBD2 (5 bases). V lost 2 bases, J lost 1 base, and 12 bases lay in between. The CDR3 length is 16 residues. The germline gives CDR1 MDHEN, CDR2 SYDVKM. The CDR3 reads CASSLGPGNAKNIQYF. The CDR3, as DNA: TGTGCCAGCAGTTTAGGTCCGGGAAACGCCAAAAACATTCAGTACTTC.

The chain recombines TRBV27 with TRBJ1-6; weak D call: TRBD1 (5 bases). Trimming shortened V by 6 bases and J by 5 bases, and 14 bases separated the two germline ends. CDR3 size: 15 residues. Germline CDR1 reads MNHEY; CDR2 reads SMNVEV (reference sequence). CDR3: CASSKRTMDNSPLHF. For the CDR3, the DNA is TGTGCCAGCAGCAAGAGGACAATGGATAATTCACCCCTCCACTTT.